The sequence of this T cell receptor (beta chain) was determined in a study of blood T cell repertoires in COVID-19. This CDR3 is built from 16 residues. V lost 1 base to trimming and J lost 7 bases, with 20 bases between them. The germline V gene encodes CDR1 LGHDT and CDR2 YNNKEL (reference sequence). The data were produced by immunoSEQ multiplex PCR, yet TCRdb's version contains in-frame clones alone and is incomplete. The sample shows about 270,000 clones, 88% of them seen only once. Cohorts were assigned according to the clinical history that participants reported. The chain combines TRBV3-1 (or the pseudogene TRBV3-2) with TRBJ2-7; D might be TRBD2 (5 bases). Sequencing input: PBMCs or T cells enriched from blood (not recorded which). This clonotype was sampled from a woman aged 25-40 years who had recovered from COVID-19. The CDR3 nucleotides are TGTGCCAGCAGCCAAGTTCTCGACTATTTATCAGTTGAGCAGTACTTC. Translated, it gives CASSQVLDYLSVEQYF.